Below are 5 T cell receptor beta chains sequenced from a single sample in a study of blood T cell repertoires in COVID-19. Assay: immunoSEQ multiplex PCR; the TCRdb copy retains only in-frame clones and omits some. In the table there are fewer than 200,000 clones, around 86% of which are singletons. The material sequenced was peripheral blood. The receptor set was obtained from a woman aged 70-85 years with COVID-19, enrolled during active disease.

The chain couples TRBV5-1 to TRBJ1-1, with 9 bases identical to TRBD1. Germline CDR1 and CDR2: SGHRS and YFSETQ. The CDR3 length is 15 residues. V lost 6 bases and J lost 4; bases outside the gene matches: 10. In nucleotides, the CDR3 is TGCGCCAGCAACCGGGACAGGGACGGAATCACTGAAGCTTTCTTT. Its translation is CASNRDRDGITEAFF.

J is TRBJ2-2 and V is TRBV19; D gene ambiguous. Trimming pared 3 bases from V and 6 bases from J, leaving 11 bases between. This CDR3 is built from 14 residues. In germline, CDR1 is LNHDA, CDR2 SQIVND (reference sequence). DNA of the CDR3: TGTGCCAGTAGTATCTCAAACTATGCCGGGGAGCTGTTTTTT. This sequence encodes CASSISNYAGELFF.

The CDR3 bases are TGCGCCAGCAGCCCGGGGGGGACAGCAGATACGCAGTATTTT. It specifies CASSPGGTADTQYF. The rearrangement uses TRBV5-1 and TRBJ2-3; maybe TRBD2 (8 bases). Germline loops: CDR1 SGHRS, CDR2 YFSETQ. The germline V and J ends were trimmed by 4 bases and 4 bases, with 13 bases remaining between them. CDR3 size: 14 residues.

CDR3 region: CASSFRTGGSEKLFF. The CDR3 bases are TGTGCCAGCAGCTTCCGGACAGGGGGTAGCGAAAAACTGTTTTTT. The V gene is TRBV3-1 (or the pseudogene TRBV3-2), the J gene TRBJ1-4; 10 bases match TRBD1. This CDR3 is built from 15 residues. Germline V gives CDR1 LGHDT, CDR2 YNNKEL (reference sequence). J gave up 8 bases and V 5 bases, and 8 bases lay outside the gene matches.

V gene TRBV12-3 or TRBV12-4 combines with J gene TRBJ2-7; tentatively, D is TRBD1 (5 bases). The CDR3 totals 12 residues. The ends were cut back, 2 bases at V and 4 bases at J, with 6 bases in the middle. The CDR3 here is CASSLTGYEQYF. CDR3 nucleotide sequence: TGTGCCAGCAGTTTAACAGGATACGAGCAGTACTTC.